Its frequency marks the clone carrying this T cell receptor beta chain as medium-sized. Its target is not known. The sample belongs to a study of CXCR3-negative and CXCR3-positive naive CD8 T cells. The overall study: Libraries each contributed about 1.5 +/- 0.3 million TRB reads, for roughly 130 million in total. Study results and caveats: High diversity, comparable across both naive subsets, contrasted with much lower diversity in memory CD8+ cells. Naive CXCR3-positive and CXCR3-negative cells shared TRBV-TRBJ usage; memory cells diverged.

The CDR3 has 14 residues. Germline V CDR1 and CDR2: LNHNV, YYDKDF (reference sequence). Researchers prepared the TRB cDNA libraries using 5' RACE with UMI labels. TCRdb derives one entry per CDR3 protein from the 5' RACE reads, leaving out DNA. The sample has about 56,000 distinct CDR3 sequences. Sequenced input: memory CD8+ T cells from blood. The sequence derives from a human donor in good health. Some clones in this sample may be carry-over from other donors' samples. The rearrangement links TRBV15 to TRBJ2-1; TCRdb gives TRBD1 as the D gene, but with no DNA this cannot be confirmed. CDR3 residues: CATSPGTGDNEQFF.